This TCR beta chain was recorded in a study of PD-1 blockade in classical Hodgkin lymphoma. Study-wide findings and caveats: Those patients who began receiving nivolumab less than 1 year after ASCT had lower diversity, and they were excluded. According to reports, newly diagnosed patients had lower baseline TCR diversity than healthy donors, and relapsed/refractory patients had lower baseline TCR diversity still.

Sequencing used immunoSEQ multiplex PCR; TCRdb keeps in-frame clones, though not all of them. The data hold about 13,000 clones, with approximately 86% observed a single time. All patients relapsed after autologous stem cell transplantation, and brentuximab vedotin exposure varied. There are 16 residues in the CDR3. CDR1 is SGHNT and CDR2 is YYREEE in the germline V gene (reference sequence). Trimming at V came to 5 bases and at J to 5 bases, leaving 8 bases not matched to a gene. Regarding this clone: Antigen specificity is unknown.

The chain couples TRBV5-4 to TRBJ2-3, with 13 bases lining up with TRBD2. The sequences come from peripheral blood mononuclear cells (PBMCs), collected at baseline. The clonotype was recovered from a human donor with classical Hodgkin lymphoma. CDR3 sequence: CASSRTSGSRGDTQYF. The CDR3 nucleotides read TGTGCCAGCAGTCGGACTAGCGGGAGCAGGGGAGATACGCAGTATTTT.